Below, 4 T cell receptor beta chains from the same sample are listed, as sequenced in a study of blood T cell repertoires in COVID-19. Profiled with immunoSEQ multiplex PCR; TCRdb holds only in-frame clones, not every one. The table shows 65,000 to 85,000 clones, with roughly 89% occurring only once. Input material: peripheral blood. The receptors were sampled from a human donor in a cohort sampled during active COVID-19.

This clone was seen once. Here the CDR3 reads CASSLDRKTEAFF. The DNA for the CDR3 is TGTGCCAGCAGTTTGGACAGGAAGACTGAAGCTTTCTTT. The chain joins TRBV2 to TRBJ1-1; 7 bases agree with TRBD1. The length of the CDR3 is 13 residues. The V gene's germline CDR1 is SNHLY and CDR2 FYNNEI. V shed 5 bases and J 5 bases; nucleotides not matched to a gene: 5.

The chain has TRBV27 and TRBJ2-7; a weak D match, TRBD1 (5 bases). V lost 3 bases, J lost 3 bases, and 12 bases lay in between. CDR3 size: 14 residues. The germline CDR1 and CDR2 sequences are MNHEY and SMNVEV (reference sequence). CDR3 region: CASSFRTRIYEQYF. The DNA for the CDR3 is TGTGCCAGCAGTTTCCGGACAAGGATCTACGAGCAGTACTTC.

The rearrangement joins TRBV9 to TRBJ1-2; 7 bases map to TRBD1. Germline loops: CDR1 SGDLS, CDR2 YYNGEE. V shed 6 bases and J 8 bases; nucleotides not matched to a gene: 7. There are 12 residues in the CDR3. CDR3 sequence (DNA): TGTGCCAGCAAGGGGGACAGAGTGGGCTACACCTTC. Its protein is CASKGDRVGYTF.

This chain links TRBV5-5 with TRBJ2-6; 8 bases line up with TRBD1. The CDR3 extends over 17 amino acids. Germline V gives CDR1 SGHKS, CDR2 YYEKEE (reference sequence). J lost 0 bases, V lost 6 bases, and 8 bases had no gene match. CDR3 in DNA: TGTGCCAGCAACAAGGACAGGGCTAGCTCTGGGGCCAACGTCCTGACTTTC. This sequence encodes CASNKDRASSGANVLTF.